This is a list of T cell receptor beta chains from one sample in a study of identifying expanded T cells in peripheral blood. The data were produced by immunoSEQ multiplex PCR, yet TCRdb's version contains in-frame clones alone and is incomplete. The sample contains about 58,000 clones, over 75% of which appear only once. The source material was blood. Receptor source: a person between 18 and 75 years old in good health. Each CDR3 is given with its conserved first and last residue. D genes are given only for firm matches. Rows give clone size only sometimes, using once, few, many, or a class for an expanded clone.

>TRBV5-6|15|.|.|TRBJ2-7
CASSFLWGQSYEQYF
TGTGCCAGCAGCTTCTTGTGGGGACAATCTTACGAGCAGTACTTC
>TRBV7-9|15|.|TRBD1|TRBJ1-4
CASSRQTGFGEKLFF
TGTGCCAGCAGCCGCCAGACAGGGTTTGGAGAAAAACTGTTTTTT
>TRBV11-3|12|.|.|TRBJ2-1
CASSLDSNEQFF
TGTGCCAGCAGCTTAGATTCGAATGAGCAGTTCTTC
>TRBV14|11|.|.|TRBJ2-7
CASSGSYEQYF
TGTGCCAGCAGCGGATCCTACGAGCAGTACTTC
>TRBV11-3|19|.|.|TRBJ2-1
CASSHVKGGARAGDGEQFF
TGTGCCAGCAGCCATGTCAAAGGGGGCGCGAGAGCGGGAGATGGTGAGCAGTTCTTC
>TRBV10-1|14|.|.|TRBJ1-1
CASSEFGSNTEAFF
TGCGCCAGCAGTGAGTTTGGGTCAAACACTGAAGCTTTCTTT
>TRBV7-8|16|.|.|TRBJ1-4
CASSLVQGGVSEKLFF
TGTGCCAGCAGCTTAGTTCAGGGAGGAGTGTCTGAAAAACTGTTTTTT
>TRBV7-9|17|.|.|TRBJ1-2
CASSRPGRGPNSYGYTF
TGTGCCAGCAGCCGTCCCGGGAGGGGACCTAATAGCTATGGCTACACCTTC
>TRBV12-5|14|.|TRBD2|TRBJ2-5
CASGRGLAQETQYF
TGTGCTAGTGGCCGGGGACTAGCCCAGGAGACCCAGTACTTC
>TRBV5-1|14|.|.|TRBJ1-4
CASSLEGRDEKLFF
TGCGCCAGCAGCTTGGAGGGGAGGGATGAAAAACTGTTTTTT
>TRBV28|14|.|.|TRBJ2-4
CASSQILGKNIQYF
TGTGCCAGCAGCCAGATCCTAGGCAAAAACATTCAGTACTTC
>TRBV5-4|18|few|TRBD2|TRBJ2-2
CASSPLGLAGVGPGELFF
TGTGCCAGCAGCCCTTTGGGACTAGCGGGAGTGGGTCCCGGGGAGCTGTTTTTT
>TRBV6-5|15|.|.|TRBJ2-2
CASSPTDRNTGELFF
TGTGCCAGCAGTCCCACGGACAGGAACACCGGGGAGCTGTTTTTT
>TRBV29-1|13|.|TRBD1|TRBJ1-1
CSVADRGNTEAFF
TGCAGCGTTGCGGACAGGGGCAACACTGAAGCTTTCTTT
>TRBV11-2|16|.|.|TRBJ2-5
CASSLDLGEVSGTQYF
TGTGCCAGCAGCTTAGATCTGGGGGAGGTGTCTGGGACCCAGTACTTC
>TRBV5-1|16|few|.|TRBJ2-7
CASTDGSLQTAYEQYF
TGCGCCAGCACCGACGGGAGTCTTCAAACAGCCTACGAGCAGTACTTC
>TRBV19|16|.|.|TRBJ2-6
CASSISVGSGANVLTF
TGTGCCAGTAGTATTAGTGTGGGATCTGGGGCCAACGTCCTGACTTTC
>TRBV6-6|11|.|.|TRBJ2-1
CASSYSNEQFF
TGTGCCAGCAGTTATTCAAATGAGCAGTTCTTC
>TRBV7-9|14|.|.|TRBJ1-2
CASTRTGVNYGYTF
TGTGCCAGCACACGGACGGGGGTTAACTATGGCTACACCTTC
>TRBV4-2|16|.|.|TRBJ2-3
CASSQESSPRTDTQYF
TGTGCCAGCAGCCAAGAAAGCAGTCCCCGGACAGATACGCAGTATTTT
>TRBV29-1|13|.|.|TRBJ2-6
CSVLFSGANVLTF
TGCAGCGTTCTTTTCTCTGGGGCCAACGTCCTGACTTTC
>TRBV7-2|12|.|.|TRBJ1-2
CASTLSSGGYTF
TGTGCCAGCACCCTATCGTCTGGCGGCTACACCTTC
>TRBV19|17|.|TRBD1|TRBJ1-2
CASSADSTTGVHYGYTF
TGTGCCAGTAGTGCCGACAGTACTACAGGGGTTCACTATGGCTACACCTTC
>TRBV25-1|11|.|.|TRBJ2-7
CASSRGHEQYF
TGTGCCAGCAGCAGGGGACACGAGCAGTACTTC
>TRBV7-3|15|.|TRBD2|TRBJ2-1
CASSVTSGAGNEQFF
TGTGCCAGCAGCGTAACTAGCGGGGCGGGGAATGAGCAGTTCTTC
>TRBV14|15|.|.|TRBJ2-5
CASSQELGLQETQYF
TGTGCCAGCAGCCAAGAACTCGGACTCCAAGAGACCCAGTACTTC
>TRBV14|16|.|.|TRBJ2-2
CASSQDLGGRGGELFF
TGTGCCAGCAGCCAAGATCTGGGGGGCCGAGGCGGGGAGCTGTTTTTT
>TRBV6-5|12|.|.|TRBJ2-2
CAIGVHTGELFF
TGTGCCATCGGGGTCCATACCGGGGAGCTGTTTTTT
>TRBV18|14|once|.|TRBJ1-4
CASSKGSANEKLFF
TGTGCCAGCTCCAAGGGGAGCGCTAATGAAAAACTGTTTTTT
>TRBV11-3|16|.|TRBD1|TRBJ2-2
CASSLVPRQGPGELFF
TGTGCCAGCAGCTTAGTTCCCCGACAGGGTCCCGGGGAGCTGTTTTTT
>TRBV7-2|16|.|TRBD1|TRBJ1-2
CASSYRQGALNYGYTF
TGTGCCAGCAGTTACCGACAGGGGGCCTTAAACTATGGCTACACCTTC
>TRBV9|14|.|.|TRBJ1-4
CASSAGLSGEKLFF
TGTGCCAGCAGCGCGGGGTTATCCGGAGAAAAACTGTTTTTT
>TRBV7-8|15|few|.|TRBJ1-5
CASSSLGTSNQPQHF
TGTGCCAGCAGCTCACTCGGGACATCGAATCAGCCCCAGCATTTT
>TRBV10-2|14|.|.|TRBJ2-1
CASASASSYNEQFF
TGCGCCAGCGCTAGCGCCAGCTCCTACAATGAGCAGTTCTTC